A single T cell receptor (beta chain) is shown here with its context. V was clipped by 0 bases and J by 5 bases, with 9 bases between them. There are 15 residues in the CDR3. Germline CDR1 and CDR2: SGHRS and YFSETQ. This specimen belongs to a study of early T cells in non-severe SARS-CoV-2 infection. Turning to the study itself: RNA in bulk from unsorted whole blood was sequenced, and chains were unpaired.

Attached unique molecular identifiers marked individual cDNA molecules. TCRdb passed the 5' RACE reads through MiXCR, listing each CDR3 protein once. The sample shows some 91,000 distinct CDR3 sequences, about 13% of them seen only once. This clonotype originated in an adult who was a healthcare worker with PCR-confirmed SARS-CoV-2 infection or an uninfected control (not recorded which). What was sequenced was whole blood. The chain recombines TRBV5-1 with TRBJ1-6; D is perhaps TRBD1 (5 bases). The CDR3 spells CASSLAGPNNSPLHF. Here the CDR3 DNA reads TGCGCCAGCAGCTTGGCAGGGCCTAATAATTCACCCCTCCACTTT. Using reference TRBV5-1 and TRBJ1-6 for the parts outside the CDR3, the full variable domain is KAGVTQTPRYLIKTRGQQVTLSCSPISGHRSVSWYQQTPGQGLQFLFEYFSETQRNKGNFPGRFSGRQFSNSRSEMNVSTLELGDSALYLCASSLAGPNNSPLHFGNGTRLTVT.